The rows below give T cell receptor beta chains drawn from one sample of a study of Ad26.COV2.S vaccination and SARS-CoV-2 variants. The protocol was immunoSEQ multiplex PCR, while the TCRdb copy is restricted to in-frame clones and leaves out a portion. The sample contains a few hundred thousand clones, around 82% of which appear only once. The sample here was peripheral blood, taken in a trial of Ad26.COV2.S vaccine versus placebo. The receptors were gathered from a person aged 18-65 years who received the Ad26.COV2.S COVID-19 vaccine or a placebo. Both conserved end residues are trimmed from each CDR3.

length: 11
V: TRBV7-2
J: TRBJ2-2
CDR3: ASSRGHTGELF

length: 12
V: TRBV24-1
J: TRBJ2-2
CDR3: ATSADGNTGELF

length: 14
V: TRBV7-9
J: TRBJ2-1
CDR3: ACSPLRTGAYNEQF

length: 11
V: TRBV19
J: TRBJ1-1
CDR3: ASSIIESTEAF

length: 16
V: TRBV25-1
J: TRBJ2-5
CDR3: ASSEPSTSGRAKETQY

length: 11
V: TRBV4-1
J: TRBJ2-7
CDR3: ASSLFVFGEQY

length: 12
V: TRBV10-1
J: TRBJ2-7
CDR3: ASQGTSGSYEQY

length: 13
V: TRBV13
J: TRBJ1-5
CDR3: ASSIRGREYQPQH

length: 13
V: TRBV7-9
J: TRBJ1-5
CDR3: ASSPPGTSHQPQH

length: 14
V: TRBV7-6
J: TRBJ1-2
CDR3: ASSLGTGGSFYGYT

length: 13
V: TRBV7-2
J: TRBJ1-5
CDR3: ASSFTGGSYQPQH

length: 13
V: TRBV5-6
J: TRBJ2-1
CDR3: ASSRGGRSYNEQF

length: 11
V: TRBV19
J: TRBJ2-7
CDR3: ASSIRPLTEQY

length: 14
V: TRBV30
J: TRBJ1-2
CDR3: AWSAYRDRNYYGYT

length: 13
V: TRBV11-2
J: TRBJ2-2
CDR3: ASSLGHSNTGELF

length: 13
V: TRBV6-5
J: TRBJ2-1
CDR3: ASRPGTLAKGEQF

length: 14
V: TRBV4-1
J: TRBJ2-1
CDR3: ASSQGIVGSYNEQF

length: 14
V: TRBV7-9
J: TRBJ2-6
CDR3: ASSLFLGSGANVLT

length: 13
V: TRBV4-1
J: TRBJ2-3
CDR3: ASSQGTGRTDTQY

length: 10
V: TRBV11-2
J: TRBJ2-1
CDR3: ASSLSVNEQF

length: 14
V: TRBV14
J: TRBJ2-5
CDR3: ASSQNSFWRPETQY

length: 14
V: TRBV11-2
J: TRBJ2-5
CDR3: ASSFLGTGGEETQY

length: 13
V: TRBV9
J: TRBJ1-2
CDR3: ASSGLGTQLGGYT

length: 12
V: TRBV7-2
J: TRBJ2-7
CDR3: ASSFGLGTHEQY

length: 12
V: TRBV7-9
J: TRBJ2-2
CDR3: ASSFGDYTGELF

length: 10
V: TRBV19
J: TRBJ2-5
CDR3: ASSIQGETQY

length: 10
V: TRBV6-5
J: TRBJ1-2
CDR3: ASNVPYYGYT